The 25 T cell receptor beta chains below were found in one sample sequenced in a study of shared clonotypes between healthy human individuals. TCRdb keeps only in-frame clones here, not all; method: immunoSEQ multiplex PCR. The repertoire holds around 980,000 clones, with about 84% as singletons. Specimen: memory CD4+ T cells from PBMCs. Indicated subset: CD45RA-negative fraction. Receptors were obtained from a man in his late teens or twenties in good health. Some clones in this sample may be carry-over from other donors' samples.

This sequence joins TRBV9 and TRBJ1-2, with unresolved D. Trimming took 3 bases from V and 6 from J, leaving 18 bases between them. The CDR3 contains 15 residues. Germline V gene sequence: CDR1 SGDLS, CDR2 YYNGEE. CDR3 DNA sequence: TGTGCCAGCAGCGCAGAACATAACCCTAGGGATGGCTACACCTTC. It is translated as CASSAEHNPRDGYTF.

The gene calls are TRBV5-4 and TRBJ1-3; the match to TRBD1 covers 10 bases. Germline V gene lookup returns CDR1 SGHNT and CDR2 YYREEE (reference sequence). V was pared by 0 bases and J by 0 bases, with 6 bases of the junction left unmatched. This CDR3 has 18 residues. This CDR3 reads CASSLGLRDRGSGNTIYF. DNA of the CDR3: TGTGCCAGCAGCTTGGGACTCCGGGACAGGGGCTCTGGAAACACCATATATTTT.

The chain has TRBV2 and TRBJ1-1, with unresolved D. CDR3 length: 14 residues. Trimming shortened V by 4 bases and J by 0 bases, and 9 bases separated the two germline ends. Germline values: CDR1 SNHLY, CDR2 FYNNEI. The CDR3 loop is CASSVSGMNTEAFF. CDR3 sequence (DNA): TGTGCCAGCAGTGTGTCCGGAATGAACACTGAAGCTTTCTTT.

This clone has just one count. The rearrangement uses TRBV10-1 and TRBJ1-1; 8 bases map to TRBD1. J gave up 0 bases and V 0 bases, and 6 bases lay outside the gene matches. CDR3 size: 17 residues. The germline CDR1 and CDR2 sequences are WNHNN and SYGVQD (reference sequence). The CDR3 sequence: CASSESGQGGLNTEAFF. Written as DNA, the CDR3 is TGCGCCAGCAGTGAGTCAGGACAGGGCGGACTGAACACTGAAGCTTTCTTT.

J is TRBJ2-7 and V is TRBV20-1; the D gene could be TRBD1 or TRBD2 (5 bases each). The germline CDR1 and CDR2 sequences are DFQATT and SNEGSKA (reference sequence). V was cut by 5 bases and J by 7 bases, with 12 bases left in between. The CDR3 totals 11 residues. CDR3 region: CSACGTGEQYF. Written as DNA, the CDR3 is TGCAGTGCTTGTGGGACGGGGGAGCAGTACTTC.

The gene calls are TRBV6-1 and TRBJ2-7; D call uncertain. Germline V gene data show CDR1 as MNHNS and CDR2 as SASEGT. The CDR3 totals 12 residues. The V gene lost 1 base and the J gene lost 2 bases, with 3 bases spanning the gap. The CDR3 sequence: CASSEVAYEQYF. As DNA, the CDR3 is TGTGCCAGCAGTGAAGTGGCCTACGAGCAGTACTTC.

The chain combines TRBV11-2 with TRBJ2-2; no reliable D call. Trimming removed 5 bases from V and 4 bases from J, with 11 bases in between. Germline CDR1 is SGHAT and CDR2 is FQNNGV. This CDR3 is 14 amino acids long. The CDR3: CASSPISSTGELFF. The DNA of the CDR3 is TGTGCCAGCAGCCCGATTAGTTCCACCGGGGAGCTGTTTTTT.

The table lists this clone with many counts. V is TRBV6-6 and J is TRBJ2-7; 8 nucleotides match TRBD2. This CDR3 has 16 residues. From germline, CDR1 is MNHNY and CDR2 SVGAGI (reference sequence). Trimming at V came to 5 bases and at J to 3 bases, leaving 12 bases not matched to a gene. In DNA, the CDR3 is TGTGCCAGCAGTAAAAGCGGGCGCGGGGGGAACTACGAGCAGTACTTC. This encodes CASSKSGRGGNYEQYF.

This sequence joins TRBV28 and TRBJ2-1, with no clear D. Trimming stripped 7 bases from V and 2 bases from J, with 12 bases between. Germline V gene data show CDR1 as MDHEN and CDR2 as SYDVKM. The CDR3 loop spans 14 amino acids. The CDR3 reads CASTISSPYNEQFF. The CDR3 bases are TGTGCCAGCACCATTTCGTCGCCCTACAATGAGCAGTTCTTC.

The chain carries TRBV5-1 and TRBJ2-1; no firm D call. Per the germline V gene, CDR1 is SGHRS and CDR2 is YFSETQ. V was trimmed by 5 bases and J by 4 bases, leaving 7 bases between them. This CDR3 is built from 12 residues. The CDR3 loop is CASSFGYNEQFF. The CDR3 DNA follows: TGCGCCAGCAGTTTCGGGTACAATGAGCAGTTCTTC.

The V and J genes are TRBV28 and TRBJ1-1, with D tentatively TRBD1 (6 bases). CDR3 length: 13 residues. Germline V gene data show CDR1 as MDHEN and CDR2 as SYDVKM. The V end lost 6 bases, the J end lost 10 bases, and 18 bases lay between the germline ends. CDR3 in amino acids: CASSTTGARRAFF. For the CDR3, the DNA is TGTGCCAGCAGCACGACAGGCGCCCGTCGAGCTTTCTTT.

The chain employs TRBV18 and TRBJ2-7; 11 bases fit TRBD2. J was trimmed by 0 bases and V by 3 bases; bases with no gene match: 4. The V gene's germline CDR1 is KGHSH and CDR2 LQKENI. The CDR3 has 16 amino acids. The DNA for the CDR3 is TGTGCCAGCTCACCCCTAGCGGGAGGTCCCTCCTACGAGCAGTACTTC. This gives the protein CASSPLAGGPSYEQYF.

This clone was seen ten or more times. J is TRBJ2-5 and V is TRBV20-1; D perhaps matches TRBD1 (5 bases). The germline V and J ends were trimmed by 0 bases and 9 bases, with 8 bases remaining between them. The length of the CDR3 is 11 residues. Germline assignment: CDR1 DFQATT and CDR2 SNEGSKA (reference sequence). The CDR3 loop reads CSARDLGAQYF. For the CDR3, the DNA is TGCAGTGCTAGAGATCTAGGGGCCCAGTACTTC.

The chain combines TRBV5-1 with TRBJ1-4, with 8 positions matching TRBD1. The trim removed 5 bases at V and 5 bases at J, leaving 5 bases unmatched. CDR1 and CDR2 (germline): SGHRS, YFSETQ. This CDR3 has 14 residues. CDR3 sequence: CASSRTGQNEKLFF. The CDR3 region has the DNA TGCGCCAGCAGTCGGACAGGGCAGAATGAAAAACTGTTTTTT.

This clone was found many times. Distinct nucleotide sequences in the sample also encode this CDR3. The chain's CDR3 is CASSLAGGTNYGYTF. CDR3 bases: TGTGCCAGCAGCTTAGCGGGAGGGACTAACTATGGCTACACCTTC. The chain is built from TRBV7-2 and TRBJ1-2, with D unclear. The CDR3 has 15 amino acids. V lost 0 bases and J 0 bases, leaving 8 bases between the germline ends. Germline V gene sequence: CDR1 SGHTA, CDR2 FQGNSA.

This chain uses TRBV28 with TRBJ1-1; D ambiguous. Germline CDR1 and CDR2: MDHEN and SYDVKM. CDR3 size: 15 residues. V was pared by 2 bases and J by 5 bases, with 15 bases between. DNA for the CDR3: TGTGCCAGCAGTTTACCGGGAGGGTCGGAAACTGAAGCTTTCTTT. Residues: CASSLPGGSETEAFF.

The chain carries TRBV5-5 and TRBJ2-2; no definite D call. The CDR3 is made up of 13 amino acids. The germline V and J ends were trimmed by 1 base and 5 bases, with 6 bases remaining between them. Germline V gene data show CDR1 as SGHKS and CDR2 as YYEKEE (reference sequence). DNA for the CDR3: TGTGCCAGCAGCTTGAAAACTACCGGGGAGCTGTTTTTT. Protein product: CASSLKTTGELFF. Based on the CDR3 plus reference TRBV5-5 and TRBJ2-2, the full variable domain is DAGVTQSPTHLIKTRGQQVTLRCSPISGHKSVSWYQQVLGQGPQFIFQYYEKEERGRGNFPDRFSARQFPNYSSELNVNALLLGDSALYLCASSLKTTGELFFGEGSRLTVL.

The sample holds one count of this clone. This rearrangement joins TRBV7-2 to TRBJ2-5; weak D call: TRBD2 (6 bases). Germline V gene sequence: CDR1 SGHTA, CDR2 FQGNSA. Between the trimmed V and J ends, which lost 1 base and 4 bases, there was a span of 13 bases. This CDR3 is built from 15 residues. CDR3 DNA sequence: TGTGCCAGCAGCTTAGTTAGGGACTCGTTAGAGACCCAGTACTTC. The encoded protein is CASSLVRDSLETQYF.

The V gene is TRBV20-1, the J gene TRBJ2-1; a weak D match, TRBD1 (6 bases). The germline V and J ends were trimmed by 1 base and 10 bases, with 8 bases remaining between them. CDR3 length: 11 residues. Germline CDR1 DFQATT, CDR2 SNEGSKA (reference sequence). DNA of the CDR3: TGCAGTGCTAGAGGGGACACCGAGCAGTTCTTC. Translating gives CSARGDTEQFF.

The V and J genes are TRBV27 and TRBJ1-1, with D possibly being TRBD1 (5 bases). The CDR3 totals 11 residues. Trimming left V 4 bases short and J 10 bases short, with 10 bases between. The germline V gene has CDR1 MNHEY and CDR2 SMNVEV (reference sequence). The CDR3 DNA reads TGTGCCAGCAGTTCCCGGGACGGAGCTTTCTTT. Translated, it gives CASSSRDGAFF.

The CDR3 is CASSLDVNTDTQYF. The CDR3 DNA is TGTGCCAGCAGCTTGGACGTTAACACAGATACGCAGTATTTT. V usage is TRBV7-2 and J usage is TRBJ2-3, with D hard to call. Germline V gives CDR1 SGHTA, CDR2 FQGNSA. This CDR3 has 14 amino acids. The V end was cut by 3 bases, the J end by 2 bases, with 9 bases between. Combining the CDR3 with reference TRBV7-2 and TRBJ2-3 gives the whole variable domain GAGVSQSPSNKVTEKGKDVELRCDPISGHTALYWYRQSLGQGLEFLIYFQGNSAPDKSGLPSDRFSAERTGGSVSTLTIQRTQQEDSAVYLCASSLDVNTDTQYFGPGTRLTVL.

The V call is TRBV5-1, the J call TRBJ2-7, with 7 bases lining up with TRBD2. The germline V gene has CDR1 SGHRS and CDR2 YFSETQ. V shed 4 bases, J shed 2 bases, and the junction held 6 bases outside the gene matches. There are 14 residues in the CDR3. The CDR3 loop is CASSREGLAYEQYF. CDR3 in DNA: TGCGCCAGCAGCCGGGAAGGACTAGCCTACGAGCAGTACTTC.

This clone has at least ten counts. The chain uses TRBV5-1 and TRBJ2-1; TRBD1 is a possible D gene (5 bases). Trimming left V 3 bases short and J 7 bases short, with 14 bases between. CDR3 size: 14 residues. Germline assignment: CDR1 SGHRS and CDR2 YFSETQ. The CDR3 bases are TGCGCCAGCAGCTCCCAGGGTAGGGGAAATGAGCAGTTCTTC. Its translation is CASSSQGRGNEQFF.

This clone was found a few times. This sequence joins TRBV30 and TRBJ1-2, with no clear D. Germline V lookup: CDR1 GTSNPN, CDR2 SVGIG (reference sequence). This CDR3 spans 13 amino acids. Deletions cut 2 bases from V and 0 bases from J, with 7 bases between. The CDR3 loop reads CAWSPRPNYGYTF. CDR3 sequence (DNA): TGTGCCTGGAGTCCTCGTCCTAACTATGGCTACACCTTC. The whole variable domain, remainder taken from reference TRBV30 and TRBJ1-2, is SQTIHQWPATLVQPVGSPLSLECTVEGTSNPNLYWYRQAAGRGLQLLFYSVGIGQISSEVPQNLSASRPQDRQFILSSKKLLLSDSGFYLCAWSPRPNYGYTFGSGTRLTVV.

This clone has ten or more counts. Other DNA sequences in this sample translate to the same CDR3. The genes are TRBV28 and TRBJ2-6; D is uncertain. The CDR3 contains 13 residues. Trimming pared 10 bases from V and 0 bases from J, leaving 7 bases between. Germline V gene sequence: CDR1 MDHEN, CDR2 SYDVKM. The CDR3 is CATFSSGANVLTF. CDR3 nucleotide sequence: TGTGCCACTTTCAGCTCTGGGGCCAACGTCCTGACTTTC.